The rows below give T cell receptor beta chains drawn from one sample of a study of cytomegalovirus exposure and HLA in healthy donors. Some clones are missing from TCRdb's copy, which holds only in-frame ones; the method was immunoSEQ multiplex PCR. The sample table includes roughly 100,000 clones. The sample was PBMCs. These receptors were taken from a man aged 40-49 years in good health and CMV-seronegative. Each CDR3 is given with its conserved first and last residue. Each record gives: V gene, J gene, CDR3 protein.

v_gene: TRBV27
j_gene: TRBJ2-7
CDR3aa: CASREGRYEQYF

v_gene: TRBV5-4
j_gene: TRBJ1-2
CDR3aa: CASSSDSYGYTF

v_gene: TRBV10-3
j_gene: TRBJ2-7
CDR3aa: CAISESGLASREQYF

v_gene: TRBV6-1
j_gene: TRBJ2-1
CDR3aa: CASMLGRDYNEQFF

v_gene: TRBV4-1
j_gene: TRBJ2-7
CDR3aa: CASSQDLLGQVSKHYEQYF

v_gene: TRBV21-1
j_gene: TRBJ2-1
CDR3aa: CASSKIGGGTNEQFF

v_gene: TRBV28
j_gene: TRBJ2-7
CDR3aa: CASRGTGFYEQYF

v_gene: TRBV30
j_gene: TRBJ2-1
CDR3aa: CAWTRGNEQFF

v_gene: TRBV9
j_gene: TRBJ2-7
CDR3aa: CASSAMETPYEQYF

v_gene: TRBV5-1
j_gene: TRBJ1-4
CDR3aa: CASSSLTAGGNEKLFF

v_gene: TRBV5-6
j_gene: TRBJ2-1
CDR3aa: CASSPKRDEQFF

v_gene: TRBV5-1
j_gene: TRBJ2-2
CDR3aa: CASSFERVNTGELFF

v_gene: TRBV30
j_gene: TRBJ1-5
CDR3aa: CAWSPGQSNQPQHF

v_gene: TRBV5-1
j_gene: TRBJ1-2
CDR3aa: CASNRGEDYGYTF

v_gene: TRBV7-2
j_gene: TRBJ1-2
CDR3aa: CASSYRRGLNGYTF

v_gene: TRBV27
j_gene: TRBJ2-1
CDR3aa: CASSPGQASYNEQFF

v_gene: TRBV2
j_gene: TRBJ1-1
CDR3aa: CASSEAGGLETEAFF

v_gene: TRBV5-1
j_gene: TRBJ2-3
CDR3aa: CASSSLSGGASTDTQYF

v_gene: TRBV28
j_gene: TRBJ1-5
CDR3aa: CASSLFRSTNQPQHF

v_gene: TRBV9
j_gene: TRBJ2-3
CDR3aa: CASSPSLNTQYF

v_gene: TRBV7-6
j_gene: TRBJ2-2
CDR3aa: CAGSMGLAGTNTGELFF

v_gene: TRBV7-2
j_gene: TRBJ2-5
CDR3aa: CASSFTPGQETQYF

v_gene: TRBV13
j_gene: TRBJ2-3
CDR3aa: CASSSRTGAADTQYF

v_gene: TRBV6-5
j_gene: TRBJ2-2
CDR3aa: CASSYGGSRGGELFF

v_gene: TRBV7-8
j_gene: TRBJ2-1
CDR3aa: CASSLLAGGPNEQFF

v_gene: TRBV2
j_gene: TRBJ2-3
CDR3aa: CASTGQGYSTDTQYF

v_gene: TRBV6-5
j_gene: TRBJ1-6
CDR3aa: CASNRGVSYNSPLHF

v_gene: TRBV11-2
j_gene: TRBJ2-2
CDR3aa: CASSLRGLVFTGELFF

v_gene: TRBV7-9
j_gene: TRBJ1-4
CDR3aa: CASSLSGKLFF

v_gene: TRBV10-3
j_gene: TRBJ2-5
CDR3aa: CAAKGEGSGETQYF

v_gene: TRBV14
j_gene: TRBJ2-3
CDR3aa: CASSQVAGFGGDTQYF

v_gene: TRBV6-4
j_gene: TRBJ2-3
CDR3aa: CASSDSYRDTQYF

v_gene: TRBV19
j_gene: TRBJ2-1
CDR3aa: CASSEGRGGINEQFF

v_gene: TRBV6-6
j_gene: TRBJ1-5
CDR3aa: CASSSGLEPQHF

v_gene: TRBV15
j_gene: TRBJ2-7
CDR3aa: CATSRVSGRAHEQYF

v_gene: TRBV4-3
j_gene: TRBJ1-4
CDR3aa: CAGSQPQGRGEKLFF

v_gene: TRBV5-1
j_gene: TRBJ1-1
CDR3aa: CASSLGGPPVKAFF

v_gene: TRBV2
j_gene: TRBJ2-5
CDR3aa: CASSRVSGETQYF

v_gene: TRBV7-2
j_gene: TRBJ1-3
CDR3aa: CASSATEVSSGNTIYF

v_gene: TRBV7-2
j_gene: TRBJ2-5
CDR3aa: CASSLTAGASVEQYF

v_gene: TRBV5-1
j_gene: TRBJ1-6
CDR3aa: CASSAQPTGTGDSPLHF

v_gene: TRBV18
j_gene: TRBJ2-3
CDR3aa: CASSSIYRADTQYF

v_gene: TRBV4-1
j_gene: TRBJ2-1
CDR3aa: CASSQEITGGARDEQFF

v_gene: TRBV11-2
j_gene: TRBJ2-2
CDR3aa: CASSFGGRSTGELFF

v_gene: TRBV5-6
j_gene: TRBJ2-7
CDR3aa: CASSSTRTSGSWGEQYF

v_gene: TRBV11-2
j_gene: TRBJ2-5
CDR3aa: CASSLTPLQETQYF

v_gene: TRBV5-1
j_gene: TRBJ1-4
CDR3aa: CASSLAQRTTNEKLFF

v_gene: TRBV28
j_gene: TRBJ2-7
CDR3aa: CASGHDYEQYF

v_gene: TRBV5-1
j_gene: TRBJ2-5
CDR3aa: CASSDGQGVAETQYF

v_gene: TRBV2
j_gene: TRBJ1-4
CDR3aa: CASSPGQGRGEEKLFF

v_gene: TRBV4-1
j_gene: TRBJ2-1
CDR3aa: CASSQETQGGAGNNEQFF

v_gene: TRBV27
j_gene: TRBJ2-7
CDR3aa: CASRAGAYEQYF

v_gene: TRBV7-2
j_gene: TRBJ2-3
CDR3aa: CASSGGYTDTQYF

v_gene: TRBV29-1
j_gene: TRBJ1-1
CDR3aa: CSVAEGQYTEAFF

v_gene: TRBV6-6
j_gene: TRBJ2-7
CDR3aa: CASGMGLVAYEQYF